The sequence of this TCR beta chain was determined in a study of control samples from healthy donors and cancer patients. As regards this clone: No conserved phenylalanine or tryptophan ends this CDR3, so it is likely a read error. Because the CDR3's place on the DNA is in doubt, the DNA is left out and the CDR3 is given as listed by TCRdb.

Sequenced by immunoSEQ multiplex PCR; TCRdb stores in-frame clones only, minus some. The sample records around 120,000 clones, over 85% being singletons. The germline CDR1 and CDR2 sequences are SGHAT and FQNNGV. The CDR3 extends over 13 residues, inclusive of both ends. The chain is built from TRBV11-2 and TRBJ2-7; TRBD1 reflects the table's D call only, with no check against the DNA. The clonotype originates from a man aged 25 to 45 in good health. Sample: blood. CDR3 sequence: CASSLRGTTSRDI.